This T cell receptor beta chain comes out of a study of OX40 agonist ivuxolimab in advanced cancers. CDR3 length: 15 residues. Per germline, CDR1 SEHNR and CDR2 FQNEAQ (reference sequence). The junction had 5 bases not matched to a gene; V was cut back by 1 base and J by 2 bases. Using immunoSEQ multiplex PCR, the repertoire was profiled, and TCRdb retains in-frame clones only, with some absent. The sample shows over 35,000 clones, roughly 90% of them seen only once. The chain joins TRBV7-9 to TRBJ2-7; 7 bases line up with TRBD1. This TCR derives from an adult with an advanced solid tumor such as melanoma, head and neck, liver or kidney cancer. This sample comprised CD4+ or CD8+ T cells sorted from blood, obtained in a trial of the OX40 agonist ivuxolimab. In nucleotides, the CDR3 is TGTGCCAGCAGCTTAGTCCAGGACAGGACCTACGAGCAGTACTTC. Translating it yields CASSLVQDRTYEQYF.